This entry lists 4 T cell receptor beta chains sequenced from one sample in a study of blood T cell repertoires in COVID-19. The data were produced by immunoSEQ multiplex PCR, yet TCRdb's version contains in-frame clones alone and is incomplete. The data show some 130,000 clones, with around 78% seen just once and approximately 10% held by the top ten. Source material: peripheral blood. These receptors all come from a human donor in a cohort sampled during active COVID-19.

This chain links TRBV11-2 with TRBJ2-2; D is unresolved. The V gene's germline CDR1 is SGHAT and CDR2 FQNNGV. CDR3 length: 13 amino acids. V shed 1 base and J shed 7 bases, with 7 bases lying between them. The CDR3 DNA reads as TGTGCCAGCAGCTTAGCGGTCGGCGGGGAGCTGTTTTTT. Residues: CASSLAVGGELFF.

The chain combines TRBV16 with TRBJ1-1; D possibly corresponds to TRBD1 (5 bases). Trimming shortened V by 2 bases and J by 5 bases, and 15 bases separated the two germline ends. The V gene's germline CDR1 is KGHSY and CDR2 FQNENV. CDR3 length equals 15 residues. The CDR3 region is CASSQMDIRRTEAFF. Written as DNA, the CDR3 is TGTGCCAGCAGCCAAATGGACATCCGGCGAACTGAAGCTTTCTTT.

V gene TRBV27 combines with J gene TRBJ2-4, with 10 bases identical to TRBD2. The junction had 2 bases not matched to a gene; V was cut back by 3 bases and J by 3 bases. CDR1 and CDR2 (germline): MNHEY, SMNVEV (reference sequence). This CDR3 has 15 residues. DNA of the CDR3: TGTGCCAGCAGTTTGGAGCGGGGGGGCAAAAACATTCAGTACTTC. Translating gives CASSLERGGKNIQYF.

CDR3 nucleotides: TGTGCCAGCAGCGTAGAGGGGGGGGCTCCTCAAAGGTCACCCCTCCACTTT. Its translation: CASSVEGGAPQRSPLHF. The chain has TRBV9 and TRBJ1-6; TRBD1 is a possible D gene (6 bases). Trimming stripped 0 bases from V and 10 bases from J, with 20 bases between. Looked up from germline, CDR1 is SGDLS and CDR2 is YYNGEE. The CDR3 length is 17 residues.